This TCR beta chain was found in a study of Graves' ophthalmopathy and Graves' hyperthyroidism. Germline CDR1 and CDR2: MGHRA and YSYEKL. V was clipped by 0 bases and J by 9 bases, with 20 bases between them. The CDR3 length is 16 residues. The authors amplified TCR beta CDR3 regions from RNA transcripts. Second-round multiplex PCR followed a first-round RT-PCR using HTBI primers. TCRdb recomputed calls from the multiplex PCR reads with MiXCR, one row per CDR3 protein. The sample contains about 550,000 distinct CDR3 sequences, less than 45% of which appear only once. The V gene is TRBV4-1, the J gene TRBJ2-5; a possible D gene is TRBD1 (6 bases). The clonotype was recovered from an adult man with Graves' hyperthyroidism. Material for sequencing was peripheral blood or thyroid tissue (not recorded which). The CDR3 DNA reads as TGCGCCAGCAGCCAAGACCTAACCCGGACATCAGGGGCCCAGTACTTC. This codes for CASSQDLTRTSGAQYF.